This is a list of T cell receptor beta chains from one sample in a study of T cells in tuberculosis. Measured with immunoSEQ multiplex PCR; TCRdb has only the in-frame clones, and not every one. The table includes 25,000 to 35,000 clones, about 90% detected once. Specimen: PBMCs, collected at tuberculosis diagnosis. These receptors were obtained from an adult with tuberculosis. Each CDR3 is given with its conserved first and last residue. Each record gives: J gene, V gene, CDR3 protein.

TRBJ2-7,TRBV10-3,CAISGEGRGRYEQYF
TRBJ2-7,TRBV10-3,CAISESGTSSYEQYF
TRBJ2-1,TRBV19,CASSGLAGNNEQFF
TRBJ1-1,TRBV5-6,CASSRDRGITEAFF
TRBJ2-1,TRBV6-6,CAVPSGEGNEQFF
TRBJ2-7,TRBV5-6,CASSLQRAYEQYF
TRBJ1-2,TRBV7-9,CASSPGTAYGYTF
TRBJ2-3,TRBV7-2,CASSLDPSGSTDTQYF
TRBJ1-2,TRBV4-1,CASSPVDRGDGYTF
TRBJ2-3,TRBV28,CASSFSSLFTDTQYF
TRBJ2-5,TRBV5-4,CASSWAGLGQETQYF
TRBJ2-3,TRBV20-1,CGGGSHTQYF
TRBJ1-5,TRBV6-1,CASSVEDSNQPQHF
TRBJ2-2,TRBV11-2,CASSLAGLEGELFF
TRBJ1-2,TRBV2,CASRGPLRGGGYTF
TRBJ2-7,TRBV4-3,CASSQESGDSYEQYF
TRBJ1-5,TRBV6-1,CASSEAAAVNQPQHF
TRBJ2-1,TRBV4-3,CASSQDRGGASYNEQFF
TRBJ2-7,TRBV7-2,CASSLVRASGSYEQYF
TRBJ1-5,TRBV6-1,CASREYRGQGQPQHF
TRBJ1-1,TRBV15,CATSRDRVNTEAFF
TRBJ2-2,TRBV6-5,CATTYNPPNTGELFF
TRBJ2-6,TRBV5-1,CASSSTGVGANVLTF
TRBJ1-2,TRBV4-3,CASSQDLQYYGYTF
TRBJ1-5,TRBV7-8,CASSPGQGNQPQHF
TRBJ2-3,TRBV4-1,CASSPLGLALDTQYF
TRBJ1-2,TRBV7-8,CASSLDRGANRYGYTF
TRBJ2-5,TRBV7-2,CASSFEAGSQETQYF
TRBJ2-1,TRBV28,CASSLLVAWSSYNEQFF
TRBJ1-1,TRBV4-2,CASSLVSNTEAFF
TRBJ2-1,TRBV5-6,CASLERVRSYNEQFF
TRBJ2-7,TRBV28,CATGGGRTKYEQYF
TRBJ2-7,TRBV30,CAWSGQGNTPYEQYF
TRBJ2-5,TRBV28,CASGAGDQETQYF
TRBJ2-7,TRBV4-3,CASSLRDRASYEQYF
TRBJ2-1,TRBV28,CASSTSLAHEQFF
TRBJ1-1,TRBV4-3,CASSLHPRGNTEAFF
TRBJ1-1,TRBV30,CAWSLPLGQQMNTEAFF
TRBJ2-3,TRBV6-5,CASSLTGGVADTQYF
TRBJ1-6,TRBV14,CASSQTGWGSPLHF
TRBJ2-7,TRBV28,CASSLGALEGEQYF
TRBJ2-4,TRBV2,CASSPGEALAKNIQYF
TRBJ1-1,TRBV19,CASRPGLGGNTEAFF
TRBJ2-3,TRBV27,CASSIRQGSLTDTQYF
TRBJ2-7,TRBV18,CASSPVSSGLSRQYF
TRBJ2-7,TRBV27,CASSLRASGGSSYEQYF
TRBJ2-1,TRBV10-1,CASRAGLENEQFF
TRBJ2-1,TRBV7-8,CASSLFNPDPYNEQFF
TRBJ1-4,TRBV4-3,CASSPTREKLFF
TRBJ1-2,TRBV29-1,CSVAAAGDGYTF
TRBJ1-1,TRBV6-1,CASSEGGQGGFRAFF
TRBJ1-1,TRBV27,CASSLGQGNEAFF
TRBJ1-4,TRBV28,CASSFPQGNLATNEKLFF
TRBJ2-2,TRBV4-2,CASSQDPLFEGLFF
TRBJ2-3,TRBV7-3,CASSLGPSGTSTDTQYF
TRBJ1-1,TRBV20-1,CSASRGSEAFF
TRBJ1-1,TRBV23-1,CASAKGAGGLEAFF
TRBJ2-7,TRBV2,CASSVGAGGPYEQYF
TRBJ1-1,TRBV4-3,CASSQGWGQGKAEAFF
TRBJ1-5,TRBV6-1,CASSEQGGSYQPQHF